This T cell receptor beta chain was identified in a study of blood T cell repertoires in COVID-19. Study summary: PBMCs, B-cell-depleted T cells, or T cells provided the cDNA or gDNA that made up the material.

The data were produced by immunoSEQ multiplex PCR, yet TCRdb's version contains in-frame clones alone and is incomplete. The sample records 540,000 or so clones, around nine tenths being singletons. Germline CDR1 MDHEN, CDR2 SYDVKM. Trimming pared 2 bases from V and 0 bases from J, leaving 5 bases between. CDR3 length: 15 residues. One Seattle source followed patients from active infection through their disease course. Sample: peripheral blood. The chain recombines TRBV28 with TRBJ2-6, with a weak D call TRBD1 (5 bases). This clonotype was sampled from a woman between 45 and 65 years old with COVID-19, enrolled during active disease. This chain's CDR3 is CASSLRGSGANVLTF. The CDR3 bases are TGTGCCAGCAGTTTAAGGGGCTCTGGGGCCAACGTCCTGACTTTC.